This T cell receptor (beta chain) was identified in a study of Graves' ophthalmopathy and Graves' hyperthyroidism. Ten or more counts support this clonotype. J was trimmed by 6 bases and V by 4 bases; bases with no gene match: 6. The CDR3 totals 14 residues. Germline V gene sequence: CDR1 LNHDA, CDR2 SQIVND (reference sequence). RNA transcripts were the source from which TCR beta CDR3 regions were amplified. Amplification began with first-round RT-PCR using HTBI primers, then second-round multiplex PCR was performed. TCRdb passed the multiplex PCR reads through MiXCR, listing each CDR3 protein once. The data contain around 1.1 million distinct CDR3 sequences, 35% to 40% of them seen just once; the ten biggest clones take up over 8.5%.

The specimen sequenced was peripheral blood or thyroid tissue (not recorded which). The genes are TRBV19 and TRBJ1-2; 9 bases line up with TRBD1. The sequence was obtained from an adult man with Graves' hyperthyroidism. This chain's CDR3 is CASSTDRGGHGYTF. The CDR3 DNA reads TGTGCCAGTAGTACGGACAGGGGTGGCCATGGCTACACCTTC. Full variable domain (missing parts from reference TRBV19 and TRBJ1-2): DGGITQSPKYLFRKEGQNVTLSCEQNLNHDAMYWYRQDPGQGLRLIYYSQIVNDFQKGDIAEGYSVSREKKESFPLTVTSAQKNPTAFYLCASSTDRGGHGYTFGSGTRLTVV.